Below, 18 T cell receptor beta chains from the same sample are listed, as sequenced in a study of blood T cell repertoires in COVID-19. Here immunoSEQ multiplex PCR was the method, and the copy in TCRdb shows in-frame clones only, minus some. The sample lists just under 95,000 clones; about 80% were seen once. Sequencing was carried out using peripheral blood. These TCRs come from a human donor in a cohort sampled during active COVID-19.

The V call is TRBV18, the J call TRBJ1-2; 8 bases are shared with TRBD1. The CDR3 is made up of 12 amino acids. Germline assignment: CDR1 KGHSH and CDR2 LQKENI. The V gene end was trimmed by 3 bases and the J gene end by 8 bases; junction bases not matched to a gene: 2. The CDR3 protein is CASSPGQGGYTF. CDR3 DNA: TGTGCCAGCTCACCTGGACAGGGCGGCTACACCTTC.

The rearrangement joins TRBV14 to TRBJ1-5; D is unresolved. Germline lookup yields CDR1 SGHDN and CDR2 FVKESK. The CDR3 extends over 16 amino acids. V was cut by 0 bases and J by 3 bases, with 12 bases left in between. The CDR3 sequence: CASSQDSQPNNQPQHF. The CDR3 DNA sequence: TGTGCCAGCAGCCAAGATAGCCAGCCGAACAATCAGCCCCAGCATTTT.

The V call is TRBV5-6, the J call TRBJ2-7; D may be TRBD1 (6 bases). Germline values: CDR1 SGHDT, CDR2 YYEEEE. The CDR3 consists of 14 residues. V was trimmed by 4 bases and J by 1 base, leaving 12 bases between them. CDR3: CASSGQRHSYEQYF. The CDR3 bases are TGTGCCAGCAGCGGACAGCGACATTCCTACGAGCAGTACTTC.

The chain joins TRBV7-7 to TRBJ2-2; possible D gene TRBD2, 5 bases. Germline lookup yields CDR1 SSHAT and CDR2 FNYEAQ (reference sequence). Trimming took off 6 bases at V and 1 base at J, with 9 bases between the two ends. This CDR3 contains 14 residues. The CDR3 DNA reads TGTGCCAGCAGGCCCAGCGGGAACACCGGGGAGCTGTTTTTT. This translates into CASRPSGNTGELFF.

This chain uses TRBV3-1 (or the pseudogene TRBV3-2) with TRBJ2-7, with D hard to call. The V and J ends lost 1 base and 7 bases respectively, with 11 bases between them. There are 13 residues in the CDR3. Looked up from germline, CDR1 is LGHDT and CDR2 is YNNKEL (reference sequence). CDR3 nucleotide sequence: TGTGCCAGCAGCCAAGTTTCCCCTCTGGAGCAGTACTTC. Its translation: CASSQVSPLEQYF.

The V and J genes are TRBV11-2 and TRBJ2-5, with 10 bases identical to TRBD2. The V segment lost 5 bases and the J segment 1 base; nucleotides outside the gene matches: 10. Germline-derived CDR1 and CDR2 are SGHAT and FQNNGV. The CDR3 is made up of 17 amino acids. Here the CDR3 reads CASSLVLAGASQETQYF. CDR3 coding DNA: TGTGCCAGCAGCCTGGTTCTAGCGGGAGCTAGCCAAGAGACCCAGTACTTC.

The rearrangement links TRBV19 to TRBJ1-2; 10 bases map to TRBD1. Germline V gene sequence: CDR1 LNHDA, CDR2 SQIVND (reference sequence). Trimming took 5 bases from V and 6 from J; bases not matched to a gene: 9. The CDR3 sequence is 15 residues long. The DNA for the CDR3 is TGTGCCAGTAGTGCTCCGGGACAGGGGAAGAATGGCTACACCTTC. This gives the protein CASSAPGQGKNGYTF.

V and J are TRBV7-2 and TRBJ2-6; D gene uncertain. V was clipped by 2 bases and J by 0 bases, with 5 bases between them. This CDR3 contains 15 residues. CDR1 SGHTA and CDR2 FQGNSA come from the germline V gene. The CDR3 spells CASSLRFSGANVLTF. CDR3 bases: TGTGCCAGCAGCTTACGGTTCTCTGGGGCCAACGTCCTGACTTTC.

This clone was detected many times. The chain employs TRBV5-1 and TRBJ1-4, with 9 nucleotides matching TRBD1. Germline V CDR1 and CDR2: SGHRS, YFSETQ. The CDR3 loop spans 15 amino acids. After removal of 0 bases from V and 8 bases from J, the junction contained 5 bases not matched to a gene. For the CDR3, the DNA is TGCGCCAGCAGCTTGGCCGGGACAGGGCGCGAAAAACTGTTTTTT. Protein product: CASSLAGTGREKLFF.

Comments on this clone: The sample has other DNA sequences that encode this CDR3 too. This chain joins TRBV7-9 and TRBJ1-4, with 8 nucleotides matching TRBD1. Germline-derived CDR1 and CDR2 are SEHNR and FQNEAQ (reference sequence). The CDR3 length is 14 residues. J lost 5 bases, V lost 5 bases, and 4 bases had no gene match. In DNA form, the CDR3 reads TGTGCCAGCAGCCTGACAGGGGTCAATGAAAAACTGTTTTTT. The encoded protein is CASSLTGVNEKLFF.

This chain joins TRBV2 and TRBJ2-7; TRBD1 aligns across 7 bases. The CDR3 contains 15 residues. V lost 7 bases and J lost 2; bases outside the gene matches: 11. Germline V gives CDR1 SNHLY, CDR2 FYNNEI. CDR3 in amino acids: CASNKRQGLAYEQYF. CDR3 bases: TGTGCCAGCAACAAAAGACAGGGATTGGCCTACGAGCAGTACTTC.

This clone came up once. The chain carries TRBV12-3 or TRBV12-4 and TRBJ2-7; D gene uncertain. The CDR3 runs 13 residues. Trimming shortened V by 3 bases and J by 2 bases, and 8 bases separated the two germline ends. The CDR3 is CASSLSLAYEQYF. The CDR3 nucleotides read TGTGCCAGCAGTTTGAGCCTGGCCTACGAGCAGTACTTC.

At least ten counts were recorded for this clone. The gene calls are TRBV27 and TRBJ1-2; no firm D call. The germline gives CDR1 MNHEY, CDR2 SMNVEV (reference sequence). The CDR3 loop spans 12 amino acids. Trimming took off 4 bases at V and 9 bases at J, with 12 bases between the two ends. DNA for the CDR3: TGTGCCAGCAGTTCCGATCTTGGGCGCTACACCTTC. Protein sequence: CASSSDLGRYTF.

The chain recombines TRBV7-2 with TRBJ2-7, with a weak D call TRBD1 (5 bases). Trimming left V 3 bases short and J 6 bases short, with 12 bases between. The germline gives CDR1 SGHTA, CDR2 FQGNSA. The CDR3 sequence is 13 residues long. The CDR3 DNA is TGTGCCAGCAGCTTCCAGGGTTACGGCGAGCAGTACTTC. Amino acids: CASSFQGYGEQYF.

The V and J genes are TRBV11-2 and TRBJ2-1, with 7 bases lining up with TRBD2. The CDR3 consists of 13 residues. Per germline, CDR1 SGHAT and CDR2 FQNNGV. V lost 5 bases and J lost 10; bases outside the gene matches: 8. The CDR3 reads CASSPRLAGEQFF. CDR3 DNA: TGTGCCAGCAGCCCTAGACTAGCAGGGGAGCAGTTCTTC.

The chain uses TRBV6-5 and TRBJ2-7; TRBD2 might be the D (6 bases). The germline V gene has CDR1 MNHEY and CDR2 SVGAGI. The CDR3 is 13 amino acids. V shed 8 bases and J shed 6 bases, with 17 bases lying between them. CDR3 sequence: CASRRRESGEQYF. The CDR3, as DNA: TGTGCCAGCCGCCGGAGGGAATCGGGCGAGCAGTACTTC.

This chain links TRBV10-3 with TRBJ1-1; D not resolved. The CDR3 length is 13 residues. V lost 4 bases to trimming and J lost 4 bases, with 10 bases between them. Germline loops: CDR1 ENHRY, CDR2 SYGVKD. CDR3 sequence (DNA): TGTGCCATCAGTGCCCGGGTTGGCACTGAAGCTTTCTTT. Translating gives CAISARVGTEAFF.

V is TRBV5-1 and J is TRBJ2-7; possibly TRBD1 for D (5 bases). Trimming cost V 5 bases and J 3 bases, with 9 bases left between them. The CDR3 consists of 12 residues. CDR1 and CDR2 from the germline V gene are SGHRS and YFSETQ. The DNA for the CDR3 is TGCGCCAGCAGAGACAGTTACTACGAGCAGTACTTC. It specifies CASRDSYYEQYF.